The clone carrying this T cell receptor (beta chain) was detected many times. These data are taken from a study of low-dose radiotherapy and immunotherapy resistance in tumors. Study as a whole: Patients of Cohort 1 had 0.5 Gy fractions every 2 weeks, which summed to 6.5 Gy.

cDNA synthesis used a TRAV/TRBV-specific primer set for both chains. With a constant-region primer and a V-primer adapter, TCRs were subjected to 20 PCR cycles of amplification. From the reads, TCRdb called clonotypes with MiXCR, one entry per CDR3 protein. Among about 60,000 distinct CDR3 sequences listed, almost 25% were seen once. V shed 2 bases and J shed 1 base, with 11 bases lying between them. The CDR3 is 15 residues long. Per germline, CDR1 LGHDT and CDR2 YNNKEL (reference sequence). As to time point: before trial treatment. This chain joins TRBV3-1 and TRBJ1-1; D is unclear. This receptor was obtained from a male donor with prostate cancer. This specimen was PBMCs, taken before treatment. CDR3 DNA sequence: TGTGCCAGCAGCCAAACGGGGTTGGGGAACACTGAAGCTTTCTTT. As protein: CASSQTGLGNTEAFF.